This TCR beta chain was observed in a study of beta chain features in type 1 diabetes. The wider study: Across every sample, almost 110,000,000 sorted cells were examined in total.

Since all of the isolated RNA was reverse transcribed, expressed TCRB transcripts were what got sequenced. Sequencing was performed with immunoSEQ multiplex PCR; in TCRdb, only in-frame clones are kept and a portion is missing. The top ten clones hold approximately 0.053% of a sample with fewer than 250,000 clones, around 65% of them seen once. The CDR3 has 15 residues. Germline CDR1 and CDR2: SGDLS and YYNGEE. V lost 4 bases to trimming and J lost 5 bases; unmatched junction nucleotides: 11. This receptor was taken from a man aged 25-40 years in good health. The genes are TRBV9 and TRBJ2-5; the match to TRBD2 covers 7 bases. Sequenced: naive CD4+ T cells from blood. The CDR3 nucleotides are TGTGCCAGCAGCCCAGGACTAGTTTCCTCTGAGACCCAGTACTTC. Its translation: CASSPGLVSSETQYF.